This T cell receptor beta chain is drawn from a study of cytomegalovirus exposure and HLA in healthy donors (dated by TCRdb to the late 2010s). With respect to the entire study: In an earlier analysis of some 610 of the donors, about 260 Gb of sequence data and 117 million unique TCR beta sequences from some 170 million T cells were reported. To predict cytomegalovirus infection status, the study brought together high-throughput TCR immunosequencing, statistical association of individual TCRs with disease status, and machine learning. Every discovery cohort repertoire had been produced on one sequencing platform. Four or five DR-DQ haplotypes were handled as single units for association and clustering because linkage in the cohort was strong. The later analysis used no new phenotypic data to find candidate immune exposures, relying instead on TCR beta sequences and their occurrence across donors. Donor age, sex, ethnicity and CMV serostatus were compiled together with the repertoire data. HLA typing covered class I and class II loci at four-digit resolution. The study was designed to test whether signatures of past pathogen exposure could be identified by cataloging public T cell receptors. Of the 300 to 450 genotyped donors, 65% to 90% fell in the genetic ancestry cluster associated with self-reported Caucasian donors. Among a few hundred genotyped donors of the cohort, an average of 235,054 unique TCR beta nucleotide sequences were sequenced per donor, around 18% of them non-productive. Using immunosequencing, the study profiled T cell repertoires from around 670 subjects and related those repertoires to cytomegalovirus serostatus. In addition to the first cohort of 666 subjects, a separate validation cohort of approximately 130 different subjects was used. Approximately 300 gigabases of sequencing data and around 85 million unique TCR sequences made up an early release that covered about 640 HLA-typed donors. The number of typed donors differed by locus: about 629-630 for A, B, C, DRB1 and DQB1; 500 to 550 for DQA1; around 580 for DPA1; and about 450 for DPB1. A later genetic analysis took genome-wide SNP genotypes for 398 of the 666 donors and used that subset as a discovery cohort. An earlier analysis of some 600 of the donors applied high-throughput TCR beta sequencing to assess whether each TCR beta V gene segment acted as functional or pseudogenic. A later analysis re-examined previously published TCR beta repertoires from just over 650 donors and added high-resolution HLA genotyping to investigate patterns of TCR occurrence. What the study reported, not specific to this receptor: A later analysis found that most CMV-associated TCR beta chains appeared HLA-restricted, with HLA associations seemingly driven largely by CMV exposure. Assigning TCR associations to individual alleles was difficult when HLA alleles, especially DR and DQ, strongly co-occurred. A later analysis reported that several top co-occurrence clusters appeared linked to parvovirus B19, influenza, CMV and Epstein-Barr virus. Across donors, most TCR sequences were observed very rarely, whereas some public TCRs were present in many individuals. Because HLA typing was missing for some donors at each locus, association tests included only the typed subset. The earlier analysis of some 560 of the donors excluded approximately 15 rarely observed V segments, including chromosome 9 orphons, because counts were too low. Sequencing depth was assumed to be roughly uniform across donors in the presence/absence analyses, though that assumption may not hold. A further reported finding was that TCR beta sequences accurately predicted the HLA-A and HLA-B alleles for most subjects in the first cohort. The authors suggested that the approach could potentially be extended to other disease states and immunological phenotypes. In vitro tests confirmed that three of the cytomegalovirus-associated TCR beta chains recognize cytomegalovirus antigens. In this cohort, only TCR beta chains were sequenced, and detectable features were limited by the absence of alpha or paired-chain data. According to a later genetic analysis, donors in an Asian-associated ancestry cluster had fewer N-insertions in productive TCRs than the approximately 690-donor mean. In a later genetic analysis, a missense DCLRE1C variant was associated with V-gene and J-gene trimming of TCR beta chains, and the association was replicated in an independent cohort. A cluster of highly shared sequence variants was judged likely to represent a technical artifact of the sequencing pipeline. In both the original and validation cohorts, the classifier was reported to diagnose cytomegalovirus status with high specificity and sensitivity. A total of fewer than 200 TCR beta chains were listed by the study as associated with cytomegalovirus. A later analysis found that HLA-associated TCR beta chains were more clonally expanded and had lower generation probabilities than equally common non-associated chains. In a later analysis, some 17,000 TCR beta sequences were associated with specific HLA alleles at a false discovery rate of 0.05. Correlated functional status among segregating V segments might reflect linkage disequilibrium, but an unknown experimental factor could not be ruled out. An earlier analysis of approximately 540 of the donors showed that most TCR beta V segments appeared in productive rearrangements either about 87% or about 30% of the time, which broadly matched IMGT annotations. For the cohort, immune exposure information was limited to CMV serostatus. Some IMGT-functional V segments, including TRBV6-2 and TRBV6-3, could not be distinguished by the 87-base-pair reads and were therefore excluded. In a later analysis, TCR association rates were found to vary across HLA loci, with the most associated TCRs seen for DRB1 alleles and the fewest for HLA-C alleles.

The library was generated by the immunoSEQ multiplex PCR assay. For the multiplex PCR, a mixture combining 60 forward primers for TCR Vbeta segments and 13 reverse primers for TCR Jbeta segments was used. The CDR3 region of rearranged TCR beta genes was amplified from genomic DNA with a multiplex PCR assay. Amplified TCR beta libraries were sequenced as 87-base-pair reads on the Illumina HiSeq System. The study's own analysis went as follows. A later analysis counted about 76 million unique TCR beta chains across the 550 to 750 repertoires, and around 9.9 million of these chains were shared by at least two donors. Raw reads were error-corrected and collapsed into unique sequences with a nearest-neighbor algorithm that merged closely related sequences to remove PCR and sequencing errors. Alignment of CDR3 sequences to IMGT reference sequences was used to assign V, D and J gene segments. For a sequence to be retained, a match of at least six nucleotides to both a V gene segment and a J gene segment was required. A rearrangement counted as productive if the CDR3 had no stop codons and remained in frame with V and J, and every other rearrangement counted as non-productive. Following IMGT convention, CDR3 was defined as the stretch from the second conserved V-encoded cysteine to the conserved J-encoded phenylalanine. In an earlier analysis of 550 to 650 of the donors, sequences lacking an unambiguous match to a single V gene segment were excluded. An earlier analysis of several hundred of the donors called V segments functional above 56.7% productive rearrangements and segregating when the between-donor standard deviation exceeded 5%. A statistical classification framework was built for diagnosing cytomegalovirus status from the catalog of TCR beta chain sequences. In a later analysis, TCR nucleotide sequences were compared against IMGT/GENE-DB human TR gene sequences so that V and J genes could be assigned. The TCRdist pipeline was used in a later analysis to assign CDR3 sequences and most-parsimonious VDJ recombination scenarios. A later analysis defined each TCR beta chain by its CDR3 amino acid sequence plus V-gene family, and excluded reads lacking a unique V-gene family. To address suspected cross-contamination and a sequencing artifact, a later analysis removed roughly 580 highly shared, low-generation-probability nucleotide sequences. In a later analysis, a clonal expansion index for each public chain was calculated from normalized within-repertoire ranks of inferred template counts. Generation probabilities in a later analysis came from a VDJ recombination model fitted to out-of-frame rearrangements, and those results were checked against IGoR. In a later analysis, TCR-TCR, TCR-HLA and TCR-CMV co-occurrence was scored with hypergeometric tests, and a repertoire-size bias correction was applied to TCR pairs. False discovery rates were estimated in a later analysis by permuting HLA or CMV assignments 20 times. A later analysis grouped co-occurring TCRs with DBSCAN, adding TCRdist sequence similarity when clustering within HLA-allele-positive subsets. Repertoires with fewer than 30,000 or more than 120,000 public chains, plus five repertoires with anomalous nucleotide sharing, were excluded from co-occurrence clustering. Drawn from immuneACCESS, this table holds only the in-frame rearrangements with V and J called that TCRdb kept. Clones are partly lost; checked studies trace under half to an unresolved V gene and leave the rest unexplained. Clone size and the V and J calls come from that table; the DNA yielded D and trimming. Present in this sample are over 60,000 clones, approximately 81% of which were seen just once. The ten most abundant clones make up just under 7.5% of the sample.

Counted from cysteine to phenylalanine, this CDR3 has 15 amino acids. The DNA shown is the 45-base CDR3, in frame from base 1. From V the trimming removes 3 bases and from J it removes 4 bases, while the gene matches leave 5 bases of the junction unaccounted for. CDR1 and CDR2 (SGDLS, YYNGEE) derive from the germline V gene. Comment on this clone: Its antigen is unknown. The sample holds no much larger clone one base away, and base qualities are not on file. This same CDR3 is encoded by further DNA sequences in the sample.

The cohort comprised 666 healthy bone marrow donors. At the time of sampling, every cohort member was nominally healthy, though immune exposures that went unrecorded were likely present. The donor tested CMV seropositive, placing the donor among the 290 or so seropositive members of the cohort. A peripheral blood sample was provided by each donor, and peripheral blood mononuclear cells were used for TCR beta sequencing. Genomic DNA was extracted from the blood cell samples with the Qiagen DNeasy Blood Extraction Kit. The clonotype originates from a woman aged 25 to 39 in good health and CMV-seropositive. The sequence links TRBV9 to TRBJ2-3, with 10 bases aligning to TRBD2. Material: PBMCs. The encoded CDR3 is CASSGSGRGADTQYF. The bases are TGTGCCAGCAGCGGAAGCGGGAGGGGGGCAGATACGCAGTATTTT.